In its sample, the clone carrying this T cell receptor beta chain was seen a few times. Its antigen is currently unknown. These data are taken from a study of cytomegalovirus exposure and HLA in healthy donors. Study findings and constraints: The tendency of first-cohort TCR clusters to co-occur in the 100 to 150 validation repertoires emerged from a later analysis. Most observed TCR sequences were rare, whereas some public TCRs were detected in many donors. Cytomegalovirus association was listed for around 180 TCR beta chains.

Method: immunoSEQ multiplex PCR; TCRdb's copy keeps in-frame clones and lacks some. Here the sample spans roughly 200,000 clones, approximately 89% being singletons. The CDR3 length is 15 residues. Germline CDR1 and CDR2: SGHTA and FQGTGA. V gave up 3 bases and J gave up 3 bases, with 15 bases separating them. The TCR originated in a man aged 30 to 39 in good health and CMV-seropositive. The chain links TRBV7-3 to TRBJ2-7, with D possibly TRBD1 on 5 matching bases. The sequenced sample consisted of PBMCs. The CDR3 DNA reads as TGTGCCAGCAGCTTGAGACAGAGTCCTCTCTACGAGCAGTACTTC. It encodes CASSLRQSPLYEQYF.